This T cell receptor beta chain emerged from a study of blood T cell repertoires in COVID-19. Background on the study: Sample material is recorded as cDNA or gDNA derived from T cells, B-cell-depleted T cells, or PBMCs.

There are 14 residues in the CDR3. Germline CDR1 is SGHTA and CDR2 is FQGNSA. Deletions cut 2 bases from V and 3 bases from J, with 10 bases between. Sequencing was performed with immunoSEQ multiplex PCR; in TCRdb, only in-frame clones are kept and a portion is missing. The repertoire holds 170,000 or so clones, with 85% to 90% as singletons. The receptor was derived from a man in his fifties or sixties with COVID-19, enrolled during active disease. The chain recombines TRBV7-2 with TRBJ1-1; D is uncertain. The sequenced material came from peripheral blood. The CDR3 sequence is CASSLRALHTEAFF. The CDR3 nucleotides read TGTGCCAGCAGCTTAAGAGCATTGCACACTGAAGCTTTCTTT.